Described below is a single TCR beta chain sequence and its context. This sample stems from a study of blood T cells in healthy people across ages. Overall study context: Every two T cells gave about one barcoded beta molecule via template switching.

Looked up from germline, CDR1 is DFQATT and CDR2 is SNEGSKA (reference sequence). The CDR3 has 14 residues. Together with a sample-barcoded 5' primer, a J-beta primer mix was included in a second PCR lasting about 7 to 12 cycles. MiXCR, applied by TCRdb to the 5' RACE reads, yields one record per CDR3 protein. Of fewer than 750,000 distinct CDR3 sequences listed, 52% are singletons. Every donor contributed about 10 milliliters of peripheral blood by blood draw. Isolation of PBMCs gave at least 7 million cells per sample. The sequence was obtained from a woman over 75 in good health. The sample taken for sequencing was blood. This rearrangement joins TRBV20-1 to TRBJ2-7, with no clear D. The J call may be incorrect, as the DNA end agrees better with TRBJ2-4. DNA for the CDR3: TGCAGTGCTAGTGGTCACCATGGGATTGACATTCAGTACTTC. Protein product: CSASGHHGIDIQYF.